This T cell receptor beta chain was profiled in a study of cytomegalovirus exposure and HLA in healthy donors. Researchers ran the PCR with 60 Vbeta and 13 Jbeta primers. The table came from immunoSEQ multiplex PCR; TCRdb's copy has only in-frame clones and leaves some out. The table includes 90,000 to 150,000 clones, approximately 80% detected once. Germline V gene data show CDR1 as SGHTA and CDR2 as FQGTGA. This CDR3 is built from 16 residues. V lost 4 bases and J lost 7; bases outside the gene matches: 9. The sequence came from a man aged 50 or older in good health and CMV-seronegative. Source material: PBMCs. The chain has TRBV7-3 and TRBJ2-1; 11 positions agree with TRBD2. CDR3 DNA: TGTGCCAGCAGCTCCCGGCCGACTAGCGGGATGAATGAGCAGTTCTTC. Its protein product is CASSSRPTSGMNEQFF.